Presented here are 19 T cell receptor beta chains from one specimen sequenced in a study of blood T cell repertoires in COVID-19. Repertoires were generated with immunoSEQ multiplex PCR, while TCRdb's copy carries only in-frame clones and drops some. The table lists fewer than 200,000 clones, about 85% of them singletons. Material for sequencing was peripheral blood. Receptors originate from an elderly woman with acute or convalescent COVID-19.

The rearrangement uses TRBV9 and TRBJ1-2; 7 nucleotides match TRBD1. The V and J ends lost 3 bases and 7 bases, in that order; junction bases with no gene match: 9. The CDR3 totals 14 residues. The germline gives CDR1 SGDLS, CDR2 YYNGEE. The CDR3 DNA sequence: TGTGCCAGCAGCGGACTCGGACAGGATCCTGGCTACACCTTC. Its translation is CASSGLGQDPGYTF. The whole variable domain, filled in from reference TRBV9 and TRBJ1-2, reads DSGVTQTPKHLITATGQRVTLRCSPRSGDLSVYWYQQSLDQGLQFLIQYYNGEERAKGNILERFSAQQFPDLHSELNLSSLELGDSALYFCASSGLGQDPGYTFGSGTRLTVV.

The V and J genes are TRBV5-1 and TRBJ1-1; TRBD1 matches 8 bases. V shed 3 bases and J 0 bases; nucleotides not matched to a gene: 4. Germline CDR1 and CDR2: SGHRS and YFSETQ. The CDR3 consists of 15 residues. The CDR3 nucleotides read TGCGCCAGCAGCTCTTGGACAGGGATGAACACTGAAGCTTTCTTT. Protein: CASSSWTGMNTEAFF.

There are a few counts of this clone. This chain links TRBV12-3 or TRBV12-4 with TRBJ2-7, with 7 bases that match TRBD1. V shed 7 bases and J 9 bases; nucleotides not matched to a gene: 6. The CDR3 spans 11 residues. The CDR3 nucleotides are TGTGCCAGCAATAGGGACAGTCGGCAGTACTTC. This sequence encodes CASNRDSRQYF.

The V gene is TRBV3-1 (or the pseudogene TRBV3-2), the J gene TRBJ2-5; weak D call: TRBD2 (5 bases). The V end lost 0 bases, the J end lost 8 bases, and 13 bases lay between the germline ends. Per germline, CDR1 LGHDT and CDR2 YNNKEL (reference sequence). There are 14 residues in the CDR3. The CDR3 DNA follows: TGTGCCAGCAGCCAAGACGTGACTACAAGTACCCAGTACTTC. This encodes CASSQDVTTSTQYF.

The chain has TRBV7-2 and TRBJ2-5; D might be TRBD2 (6 bases). CDR1 SGHTA and CDR2 FQGNSA come from the germline V gene. V dropped 1 base and J dropped 4 bases, with 16 bases sitting between them. This CDR3 is built from 16 residues. DNA of the CDR3: TGTGCCAGCAGCTTAGTCCCGGCCGGGGGAACAGAGACCCAGTACTTC. It yields the protein CASSLVPAGGTETQYF.

This chain connects TRBV6-1 to TRBJ2-7, with 7 bases lining up with TRBD1. CDR3 size: 17 residues. V lost 2 bases to trimming and J lost 7 bases; unmatched junction nucleotides: 17. Germline V gives CDR1 MNHNS, CDR2 SASEGT. CDR3 in DNA: TGTGCCAGCAGTGAATCGACAGGGCCTTATCTCCGTCGGGAGCAGTACTTC. Translating gives CASSESTGPYLRREQYF.

The chain carries TRBV27 and TRBJ2-1; 8 bases fit TRBD2. CDR1 is MNHEY, CDR2 SMNVEV, per germline (reference sequence). V gave up 7 bases and J gave up 6 bases; unmatched junction bases: 17. CDR3 length: 17 amino acids. The CDR3: CASKARGDTSLGNEQFF. As DNA, the CDR3 is TGTGCCAGCAAGGCGCGGGGGGATACATCCCTGGGCAATGAGCAGTTCTTC.

The genes are TRBV9 and TRBJ1-2, with 7 positions matching TRBD1. With 3 bases clipped from V and 4 bases from J, the junction kept 9 bases outside the gene matches. This CDR3 spans 15 amino acids. CDR1 is SGDLS and CDR2 is YYNGEE in the germline V gene. CDR3 in DNA: TGTGCCAGCAGCGCAAACCCCGGGACAGCCTATGGCTACACCTTC. Amino acid sequence: CASSANPGTAYGYTF.

The gene calls are TRBV5-1 and TRBJ2-2, with a possible D match to TRBD2 (5 bases). Germline CDR1 reads SGHRS; CDR2 reads YFSETQ. This CDR3 is 14 amino acids long. V was pared by 4 bases and J by 6 bases, with 13 bases between. The CDR3 nucleotides read TGCGCCAGCAGCGCCGGGATTTCGCCCGGGGAGCTGTTTTTT. It specifies CASSAGISPGELFF.

The V call is TRBV10-3, the J call TRBJ2-7, with 12 bases identical to TRBD2. Looked up from germline, CDR1 is ENHRY and CDR2 is SYGVKD. The CDR3 is made up of 16 amino acids. Trimming took 6 bases from V and 7 from J; bases not matched to a gene: 13. CDR3 loop: CAISPLAGGPSGEQYF. Written as DNA, the CDR3 is TGTGCCATCAGCCCTCTAGCGGGAGGGCCGTCTGGAGAGCAGTACTTC.

This rearrangement joins TRBV14 to TRBJ2-1, with 9 bases matching TRBD2. This CDR3 spans 15 amino acids. CDR1 and CDR2 from the germline V gene are SGHDN and FVKESK. After removal of 3 bases from V and 8 bases from J, the junction contained 8 bases not matched to a gene. The CDR3 spells CASSHLTSGRDEQFF. The CDR3 region has the DNA TGTGCCAGCAGCCACCTAACTAGCGGGCGGGATGAGCAGTTCTTC.

J is TRBJ1-1 and V is TRBV24-1; tentatively, D is TRBD1 (6 bases). The V gene's germline CDR1 is KGHDR and CDR2 SFDVKD. Trimming cost V 0 bases and J 6 bases, with 10 bases left between them. CDR3 length equals 14 residues. CDR3 nucleotide sequence: TGTGCCACCAGTGATTTGACAGGGCTCCCTGAAGCTTTCTTT. Its protein is CATSDLTGLPEAFF.

V is TRBV7-6 and J is TRBJ2-6; a possible D gene is TRBD1 (7 bases). The CDR3 spans 16 residues. Trimming took off 3 bases at V and 4 bases at J, with 13 bases between the two ends. Germline loops: CDR1 SGHVS, CDR2 FNYEAQ. CDR3 region: CASSFRRGLGANVLTF. The DNA of the CDR3 is TGTGCCAGCAGCTTCCGGAGGGGGCTCGGGGCCAACGTCCTGACTTTC.

The chain recombines TRBV10-3 with TRBJ1-2; TRBD1 is a possible D gene (6 bases). Germline CDR1 ENHRY, CDR2 SYGVKD. The V end was cut by 7 bases, the J end by 3 bases, with 18 bases between. There are 15 residues in the CDR3. CDR3 region: CAITRGGIADYGYTF. The DNA of the CDR3 is TGTGCCATCACCAGAGGGGGAATCGCCGACTATGGCTACACCTTC.

The chain couples TRBV2 to TRBJ2-1, with no clear D. The V gene lost 4 bases and the J gene lost 9 bases, with 13 bases spanning the gap. This CDR3 region has 13 residues. Per germline, CDR1 SNHLY and CDR2 FYNNEI. The CDR3 spells CASSAPLRVEQFF. In DNA form, the CDR3 reads TGTGCCAGCAGTGCCCCACTTCGCGTTGAGCAGTTCTTC.

This clone was picked up one time. This chain uses TRBV7-2 with TRBJ1-6, with D possibly being TRBD1 (5 bases). Between the trimmed V and J ends, which lost 1 base and 8 bases, there was a span of 9 bases. CDR3 size: 14 residues. Germline assignment: CDR1 SGHTA and CDR2 FQGNSA. The CDR3 sequence: CASSLDGGYSPLHF. The CDR3 nucleotides are TGTGCCAGCAGCTTAGACGGGGGGTATTCACCCCTCCACTTT.

The chain uses TRBV29-1 and TRBJ1-2; maybe TRBD1 (6 bases). Germline CDR1 and CDR2: SQVTM and ANQGSEA. V lost 4 bases, J lost 0 bases, and 15 bases lay in between. The CDR3 is made up of 15 amino acids. The CDR3 bases are TGCAGCGTTGGGTCAGGGGAGTTGGCTAACTATGGCTACACCTTC. Amino acids: CSVGSGELANYGYTF.

This sequence joins TRBV5-6 and TRBJ2-7, with 11 bases fitting TRBD1. V shed 2 bases and J 4 bases; nucleotides not matched to a gene: 2. Germline V lookup: CDR1 SGHDT, CDR2 YYEEEE. The CDR3 has 14 amino acids. CDR3 coding DNA: TGTGCCAGCAGCTTCGGGACAGGGGGATACGAGCAGTACTTC. Translation gives CASSFGTGGYEQYF. Based on the CDR3 plus reference TRBV5-6 and TRBJ2-7, the full variable domain is DAGVTQSPTHLIKTRGQQVTLRCSPKSGHDTVSWYQQALGQGPQFIFQYYEEEERQRGNFPDRFSGHQFPNYSSELNVNALLLGDSALYLCASSFGTGGYEQYFGPGTRLTVT.

J is TRBJ1-1 and V is TRBV5-1, with 7 bases identical to TRBD1. Germline loops: CDR1 SGHRS, CDR2 YFSETQ. The CDR3 length is 13 residues. The trim removed 5 bases at V and 7 bases at J, leaving 8 bases unmatched. Here the CDR3 DNA reads TGCGCCAGCAGATACCAGGGGGACCGTGAAGCTTTCTTT. This gives the protein CASRYQGDREAFF.